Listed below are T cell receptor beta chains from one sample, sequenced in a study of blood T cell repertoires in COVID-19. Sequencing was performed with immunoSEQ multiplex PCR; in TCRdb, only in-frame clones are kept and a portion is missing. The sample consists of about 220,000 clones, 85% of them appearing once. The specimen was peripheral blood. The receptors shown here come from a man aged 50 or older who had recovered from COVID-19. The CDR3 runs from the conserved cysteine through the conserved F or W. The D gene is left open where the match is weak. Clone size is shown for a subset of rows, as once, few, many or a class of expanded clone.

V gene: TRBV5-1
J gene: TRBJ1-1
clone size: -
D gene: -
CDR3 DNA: TGCGCCAGCAGCTCTGGGCGCGACGGGGTAGCTTTCTTT
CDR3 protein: CASSSGRDGVAFF

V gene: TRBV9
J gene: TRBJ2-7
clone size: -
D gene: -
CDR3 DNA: TGTGCCAGCAGCGTAGGGGCGGGTGAAGTCTACGAGCAGTACTTC
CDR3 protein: CASSVGAGEVYEQYF

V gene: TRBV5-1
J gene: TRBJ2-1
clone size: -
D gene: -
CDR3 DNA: TGCGCCAGCAGCCCAAAGGACTCCGTCTACAATGAGCAGTTCTTC
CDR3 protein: CASSPKDSVYNEQFF

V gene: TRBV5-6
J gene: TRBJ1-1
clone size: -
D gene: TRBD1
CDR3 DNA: TGTGCCAGCAGCTTTGGGACAGGGTTCGCTGAAGCTTTCTTT
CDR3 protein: CASSFGTGFAEAFF

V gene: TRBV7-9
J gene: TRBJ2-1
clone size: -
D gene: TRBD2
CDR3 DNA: TGTGCCAGCAGCTTAGTCGCGGGAGCCGGCGATGAGCAGTTCTTC
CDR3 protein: CASSLVAGAGDEQFF

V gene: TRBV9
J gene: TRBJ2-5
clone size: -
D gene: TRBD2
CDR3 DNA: TGTGCCAGCAGCGCTGGGACTAGCGGGAGACGGGAGACCCAGTACTTC
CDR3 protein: CASSAGTSGRRETQYF

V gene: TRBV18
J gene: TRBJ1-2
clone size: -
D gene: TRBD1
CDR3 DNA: TGTGCCAGCTCACCACGGCAGGGGGCGCAAGGCTACACCTTC
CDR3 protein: CASSPRQGAQGYTF

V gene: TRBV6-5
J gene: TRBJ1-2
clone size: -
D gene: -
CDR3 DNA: TGTGCCAGCAGCAGAACGGGGGGTGGCGGCTACACCTTC
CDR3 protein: CASSRTGGGGYTF

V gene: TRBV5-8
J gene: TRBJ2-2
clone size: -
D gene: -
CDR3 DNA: TGTGCCAGCAGCTTTTCAGTAAACACCGGGGAGCTGTTTTTT
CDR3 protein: CASSFSVNTGELFF

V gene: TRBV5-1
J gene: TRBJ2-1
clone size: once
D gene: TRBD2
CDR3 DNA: TGCGCCAGCAGCTTGGGCGCGGGGGTATCCTACAATGAGCAGTTCTTC
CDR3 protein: CASSLGAGVSYNEQFF

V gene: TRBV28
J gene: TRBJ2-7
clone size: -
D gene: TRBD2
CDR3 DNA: TGTGCCAGCAGCCCAAGCGGGAGCAGCTCCTACGAGCAGTACTTC
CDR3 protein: CASSPSGSSSYEQYF

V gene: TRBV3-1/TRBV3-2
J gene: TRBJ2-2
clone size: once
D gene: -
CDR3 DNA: TGTGCCAGCAGCCAAGATGTGGGGCCGGGCACCGGGGAGCTGTTTTTT
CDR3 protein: CASSQDVGPGTGELFF

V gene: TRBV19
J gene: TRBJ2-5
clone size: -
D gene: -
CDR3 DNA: TGTGCCAGTAGTATGAGGGAGACCCAGTACTTC
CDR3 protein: CASSMRETQYF

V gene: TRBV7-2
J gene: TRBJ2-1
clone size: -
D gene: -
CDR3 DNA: TGTGCCAGCAGCTTTAGTAGCGTCTTTTGGAATGAGCAGTTCTTC
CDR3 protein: CASSFSSVFWNEQFF

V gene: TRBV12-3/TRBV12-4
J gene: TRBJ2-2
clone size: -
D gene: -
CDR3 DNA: TGTGCCAGCAGGTTCGGGGACACCGGGGAGCTGTTTTTT
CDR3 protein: CASRFGDTGELFF

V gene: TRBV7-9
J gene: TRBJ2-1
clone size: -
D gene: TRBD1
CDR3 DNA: TGTGCCAGCAGCTTAGATGGGTTCCGACAGGGAAGCTCCTACAATGAGCAGTTCTTC
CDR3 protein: CASSLDGFRQGSSYNEQFF

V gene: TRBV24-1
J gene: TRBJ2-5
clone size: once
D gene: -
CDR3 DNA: TGTGCCACCAGTGATTTAAGGGCGGGGGAGACCCAGTACTTC
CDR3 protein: CATSDLRAGETQYF

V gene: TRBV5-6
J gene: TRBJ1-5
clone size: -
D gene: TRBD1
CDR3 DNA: TGTGCCAGCAGCTTGGGAGGGGGCGATAATCAGCCCCAGCATTTT
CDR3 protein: CASSLGGGDNQPQHF

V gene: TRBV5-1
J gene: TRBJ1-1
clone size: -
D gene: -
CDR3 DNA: TGCGCCAGCAGCGAGCGGGACCGGGGGGCCGGGGGGAAGATGAACACTGAAGCTTTCTTT
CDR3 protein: CASSERDRGAGGKMNTEAFF

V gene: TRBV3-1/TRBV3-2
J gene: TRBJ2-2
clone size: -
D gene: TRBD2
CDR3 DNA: TGTGCCAGCAGCCAGCGGGAGAGGGCCGGCCGGACCGGGGAGCTGTTTTTT
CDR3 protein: CASSQRERAGRTGELFF

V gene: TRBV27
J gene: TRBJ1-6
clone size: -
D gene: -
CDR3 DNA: TGTGCCAGCATGAGCCAAGGGGGTTCCGGTCGTAATTCACCCCTCCACTTT
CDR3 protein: CASMSQGGSGRNSPLHF

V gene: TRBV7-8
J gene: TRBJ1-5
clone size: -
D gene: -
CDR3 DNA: TGTGCCAGCAGCTTCGACCGGGGAGATCAGCCCCAGCATTTT
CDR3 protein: CASSFDRGDQPQHF

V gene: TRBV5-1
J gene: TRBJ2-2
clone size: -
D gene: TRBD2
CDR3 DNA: TGCGCCAGCAGCGTTAGCGGGAGGGCCCCCACCGGGGAGCTGTTTTTT
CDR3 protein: CASSVSGRAPTGELFF

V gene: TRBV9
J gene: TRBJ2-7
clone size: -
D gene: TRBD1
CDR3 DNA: TGTGCCAGCAGCGACGTCCCGGGACAGGGTGGCGAGCAGTACTTC
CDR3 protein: CASSDVPGQGGEQYF

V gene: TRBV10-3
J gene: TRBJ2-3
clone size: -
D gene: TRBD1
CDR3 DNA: TGTGCCATCAGTGAACAGAGTGGGACAGCACAGTATTTT
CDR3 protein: CAISEQSGTAQYF

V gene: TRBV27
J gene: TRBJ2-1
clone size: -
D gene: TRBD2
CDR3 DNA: TGTGCCAGCAGTTCCCGCGGACTAGCGGGGTACAATGAGCAGTTCTTC
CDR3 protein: CASSSRGLAGYNEQFF

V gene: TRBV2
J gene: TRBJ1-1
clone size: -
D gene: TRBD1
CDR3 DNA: TGTGCCAGCAGTGAAACCTATCGACAGGGACGGGCTGAAGCTTTCTTT
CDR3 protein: CASSETYRQGRAEAFF

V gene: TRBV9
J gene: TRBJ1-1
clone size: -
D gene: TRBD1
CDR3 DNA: TGTGCCAGCAGCGCCAGGGACAGGACGAACACTGAAGCTTTCTTT
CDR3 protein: CASSARDRTNTEAFF

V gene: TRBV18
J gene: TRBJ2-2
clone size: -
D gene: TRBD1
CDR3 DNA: TGTGCCAGCTCACCCGCGACCGGGACAGGGAACACCGGGGAGCTGTTTTTT
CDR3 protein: CASSPATGTGNTGELFF

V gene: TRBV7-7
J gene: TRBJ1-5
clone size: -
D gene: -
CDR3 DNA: TGTGCCAGCAGCTTAGGGGAGGCGTCGAGGGATCAGCCCCAGCATTTT
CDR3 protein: CASSLGEASRDQPQHF

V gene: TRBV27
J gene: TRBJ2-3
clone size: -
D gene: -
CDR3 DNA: TGTGCCAGCAGTTTATTATCAGGGGAGCCCACAGATACGCAGTATTTT
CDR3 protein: CASSLLSGEPTDTQYF

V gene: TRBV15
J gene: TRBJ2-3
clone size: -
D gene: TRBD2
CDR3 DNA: TGTGCCACCAGCAGAGATAGACTAGCGGGAGAACGCACAGATACGCAGTATTTT
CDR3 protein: CATSRDRLAGERTDTQYF

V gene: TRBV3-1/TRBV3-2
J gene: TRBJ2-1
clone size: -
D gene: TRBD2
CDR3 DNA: TGTGCCAGCAAACGGTCGGGGACTAGCGGGAGCCAGGGCAATGAGCAGTTCTTC
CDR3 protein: CASKRSGTSGSQGNEQFF

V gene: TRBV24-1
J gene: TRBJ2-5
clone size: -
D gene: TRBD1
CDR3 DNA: TGTGCCACCAGTGAATCGGGACAGGGTGGAGAGACCCAGTACTTC
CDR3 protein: CATSESGQGGETQYF

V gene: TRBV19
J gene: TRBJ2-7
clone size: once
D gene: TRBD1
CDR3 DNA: TGTGCCAGTAGTAACCGGGACAGGGGCCCCCTCGAGCAGTACTTC
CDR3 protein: CASSNRDRGPLEQYF

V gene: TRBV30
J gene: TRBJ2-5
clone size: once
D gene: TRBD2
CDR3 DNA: TGTGCCTGGAGTGTACCCCGTGGCGGGGGGCGAGAGACCCAGTACTTC
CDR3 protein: CAWSVPRGGGRETQYF

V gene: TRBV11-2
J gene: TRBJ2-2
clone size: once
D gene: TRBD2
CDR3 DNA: TGTGCTTCTAGCGGGAGGGCCGCGAACACCGGGGAGCTGTTTTTT
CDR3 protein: CASSGRAANTGELFF

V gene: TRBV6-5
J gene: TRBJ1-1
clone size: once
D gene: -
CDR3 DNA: TGTGCCAGCAGTTACTCGAGACAGATGAACACTGAAGCTTTCTTT
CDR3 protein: CASSYSRQMNTEAFF

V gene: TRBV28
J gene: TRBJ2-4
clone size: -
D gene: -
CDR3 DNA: TGTGCCAGCAGGGAGACAGGGAGGATTGCCAAAAACATTCAGTACTTC
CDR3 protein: CASRETGRIAKNIQYF

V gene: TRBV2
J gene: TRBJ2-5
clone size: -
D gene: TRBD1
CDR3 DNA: TGTGCCAGCGCCCAAAGGGACAGGGGGTACCAAGAGACCCAGTACTTC
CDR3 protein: CASAQRDRGYQETQYF